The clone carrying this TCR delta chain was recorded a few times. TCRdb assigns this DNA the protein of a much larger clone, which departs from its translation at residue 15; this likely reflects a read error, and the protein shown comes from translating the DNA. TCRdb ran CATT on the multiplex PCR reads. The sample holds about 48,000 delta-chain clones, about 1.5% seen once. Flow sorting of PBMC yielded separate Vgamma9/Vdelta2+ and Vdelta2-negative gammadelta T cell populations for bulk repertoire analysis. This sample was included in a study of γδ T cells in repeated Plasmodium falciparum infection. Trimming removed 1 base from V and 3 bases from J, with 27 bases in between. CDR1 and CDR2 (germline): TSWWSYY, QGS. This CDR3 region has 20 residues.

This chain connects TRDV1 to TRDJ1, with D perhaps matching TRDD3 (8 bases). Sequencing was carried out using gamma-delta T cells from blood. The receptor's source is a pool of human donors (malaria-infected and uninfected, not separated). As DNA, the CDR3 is TGTGCTCTTGGGGAACCAACGACCTTCCTCCTCTGGGGGACGGCCGATAAACTCATCTTT. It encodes CALGEPTTFLLWGTADKLIF.